Following are 10 T cell receptor beta chains from one sample sequenced in a study of blood T cell repertoires in COVID-19. Clones were read by immunoSEQ multiplex PCR, and TCRdb kept only the in-frame ones, dropping some. Of about 94,000 clones in the sample, roughly 70% are singletons; the top ten hold less than 5%. The material sequenced was peripheral blood. The receptors come from a man between 65 and 85 years old with COVID-19, enrolled during active disease.

This clone has just a few counts. V gene TRBV5-4 combines with J gene TRBJ2-1; 9 nucleotides agree with TRBD1. With V trimmed by 0 bases and J by 5 bases, 6 bases remained unmatched. The CDR3 runs to 16 residues. The germline V gene has CDR1 SGHNT and CDR2 YYREEE (reference sequence). The CDR3 loop is CASSLAPGQGDNEQFF. The CDR3 bases are TGTGCCAGCAGCTTGGCCCCGGGACAGGGAGACAATGAGCAGTTCTTC.

The chain employs TRBV28 and TRBJ2-1, with D maybe TRBD1 (6 bases). V dropped 4 bases and J dropped 10 bases, with 14 bases sitting between them. The CDR3 runs to 13 residues. Germline V gene lookup returns CDR1 MDHEN and CDR2 SYDVKM. The DNA for the CDR3 is TGTGCCAGCAGTTCACAAACAGGGCCCGAGCAGTTCTTC. It is translated as CASSSQTGPEQFF.

V usage is TRBV6-2 or TRBV6-3 and J usage is TRBJ2-1; no clear D gene. This CDR3 is built from 11 residues. The V end was cut by 4 bases, the J end by 5 bases, with 3 bases between. Germline values: CDR1 MNHEY, CDR2 SVGEGT. CDR3 region: CASSWHNEQFF. In nucleotides, the CDR3 is TGTGCCAGCAGTTGGCACAATGAGCAGTTCTTC.

The chain couples TRBV6-2 or TRBV6-3 to TRBJ1-5, with D perhaps TRBD1 (6 bases). Trimming pared 4 bases from V and 4 bases from J, leaving 11 bases between. The CDR3 consists of 14 residues. Germline CDR1 is MNHEY and CDR2 is SVGEGT. The CDR3 spells CASSSFDRNQPQHF. In nucleotides, the CDR3 is TGTGCCAGCAGTTCCTTCGACAGGAATCAGCCCCAGCATTTT.

Worth noting for this clone: Other DNA sequences of this sample code for an identical CDR3. The chain employs TRBV7-2 and TRBJ2-7, with 8 bases matching TRBD1. CDR1 is SGHTA and CDR2 is FQGNSA in the germline V gene. This CDR3 spans 13 amino acids. The V gene end was trimmed by 3 bases and the J gene end by 4 bases; junction bases not matched to a gene: 2. The CDR3 nucleotides are TGTGCCAGCAGCTTGGACAGGGCGTACGAGCAGTACTTC. This codes for CASSLDRAYEQYF.

The V gene is TRBV12-3 or TRBV12-4, the J gene TRBJ2-7; weak D call: TRBD2 (5 bases). Between the trimmed V and J ends, which lost 0 bases and 7 bases, there was a span of 10 bases. The CDR3 has 13 residues. DNA for the CDR3: TGTGCCAGCAGTTTAGCGGGAGTTGGTGAGCAGTACTTC. Amino acids: CASSLAGVGEQYF.

V gene TRBV4-2 combines with J gene TRBJ2-3; D is uncertain. Germline values: CDR1 LGHNA, CDR2 YNFKEQ. The CDR3 runs 15 residues. V was clipped by 1 base and J by 0 bases, with 8 bases between them. The CDR3 loop reads CASSQGLYSTDTQYF. In nucleotides, the CDR3 is TGTGCCAGCAGCCAAGGTCTATATAGCACAGATACGCAGTATTTT.

The chain joins TRBV7-3 to TRBJ2-1; D might be TRBD2 (6 bases). The germline V gene encodes CDR1 SGHTA and CDR2 FQGTGA. Trimming took 0 bases from V and 2 from J, leaving 8 bases between them. The length of the CDR3 is 15 residues. CDR3 region: CASSLTRTTYNEQFF. In DNA form, the CDR3 reads TGTGCCAGCAGCTTAACGCGGACTACCTACAATGAGCAGTTCTTC.

The chain couples TRBV16 to TRBJ2-7, with a possible D match to TRBD2 (7 bases). CDR3 length: 13 amino acids. V lost 5 bases to trimming and J lost 5 bases, with 13 bases between them. Germline lookup yields CDR1 KGHSY and CDR2 FQNENV. This CDR3 reads CASSKWGGDEQYF. CDR3 nucleotide sequence: TGTGCCAGCAGCAAATGGGGGGGCGACGAGCAGTACTTC.

This rearrangement joins TRBV20-1 to TRBJ2-1; D not certain. This CDR3 contains 14 residues. CDR1 is DFQATT, CDR2 SNEGSKA, per germline (reference sequence). V was shortened by 3 bases and J by 5 bases, with 14 bases between the two germline ends. DNA of the CDR3: TGCAGTGCTAGTCGCCAGCCAACTAACAATGAGCAGTTCTTC. Translated: CSASRQPTNNEQFF.